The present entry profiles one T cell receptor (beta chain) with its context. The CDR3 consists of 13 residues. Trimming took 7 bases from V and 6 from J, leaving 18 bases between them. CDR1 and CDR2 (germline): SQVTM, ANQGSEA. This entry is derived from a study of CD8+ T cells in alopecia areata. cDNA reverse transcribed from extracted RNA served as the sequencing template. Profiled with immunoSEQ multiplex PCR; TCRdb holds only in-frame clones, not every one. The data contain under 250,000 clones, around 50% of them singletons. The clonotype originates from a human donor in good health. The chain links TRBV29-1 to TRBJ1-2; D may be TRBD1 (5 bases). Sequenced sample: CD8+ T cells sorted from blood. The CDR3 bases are TGCAGCGCTAAAGGGACCCACCTCGATGGCTACACCTTC. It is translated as CSAKGTHLDGYTF.